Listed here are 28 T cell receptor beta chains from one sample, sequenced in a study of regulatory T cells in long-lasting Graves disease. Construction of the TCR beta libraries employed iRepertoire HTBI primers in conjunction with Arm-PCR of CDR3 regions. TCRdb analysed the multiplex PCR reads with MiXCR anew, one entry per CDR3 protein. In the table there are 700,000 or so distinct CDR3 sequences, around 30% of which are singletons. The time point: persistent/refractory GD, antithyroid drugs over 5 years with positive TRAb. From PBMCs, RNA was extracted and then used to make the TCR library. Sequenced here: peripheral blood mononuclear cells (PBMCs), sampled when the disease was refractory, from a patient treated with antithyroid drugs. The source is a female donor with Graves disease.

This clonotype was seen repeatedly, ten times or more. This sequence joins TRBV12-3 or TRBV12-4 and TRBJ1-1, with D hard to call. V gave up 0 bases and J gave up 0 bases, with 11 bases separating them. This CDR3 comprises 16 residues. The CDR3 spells CASSLAPGRMNTEAFF. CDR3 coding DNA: TGTGCCAGCAGTTTAGCCCCCGGGAGAATGAACACTGAAGCTTTCTTT.

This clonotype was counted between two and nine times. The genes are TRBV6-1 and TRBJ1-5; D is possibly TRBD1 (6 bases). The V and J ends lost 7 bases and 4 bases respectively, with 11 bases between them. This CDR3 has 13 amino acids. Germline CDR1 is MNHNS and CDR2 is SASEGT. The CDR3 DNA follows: TGTGCCAGCATGAAACAGGGAAATCAGCCCCAGCATTTT. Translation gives CASMKQGNQPQHF.

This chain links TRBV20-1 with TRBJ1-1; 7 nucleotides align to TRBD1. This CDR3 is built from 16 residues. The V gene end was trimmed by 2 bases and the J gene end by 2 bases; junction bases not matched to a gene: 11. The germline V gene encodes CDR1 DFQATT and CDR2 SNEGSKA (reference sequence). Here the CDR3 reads CSARNWAGGLNTEAFF. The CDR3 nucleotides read TGCAGTGCTAGAAATTGGGCAGGGGGTCTTAACACTGAAGCTTTCTTT.

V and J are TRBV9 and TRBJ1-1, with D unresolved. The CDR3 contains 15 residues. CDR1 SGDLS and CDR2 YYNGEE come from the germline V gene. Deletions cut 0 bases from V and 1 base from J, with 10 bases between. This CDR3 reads CASSVAAAPNTEAFF. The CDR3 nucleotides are TGTGCCAGCAGCGTAGCTGCCGCCCCGAACACTGAAGCTTTCTTT.

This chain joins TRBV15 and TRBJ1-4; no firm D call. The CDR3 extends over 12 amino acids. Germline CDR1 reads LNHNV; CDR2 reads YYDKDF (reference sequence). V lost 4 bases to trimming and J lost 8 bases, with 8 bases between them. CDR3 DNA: TGTGCCACCAGCATCGGCGAGGAAAAACTGTTTTTT. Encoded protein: CATSIGEEKLFF.

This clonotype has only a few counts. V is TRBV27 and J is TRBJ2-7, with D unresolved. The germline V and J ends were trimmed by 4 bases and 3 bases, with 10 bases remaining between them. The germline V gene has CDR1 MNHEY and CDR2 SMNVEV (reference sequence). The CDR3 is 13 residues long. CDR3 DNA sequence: TGTGCCAGCAGTTGGAATATGGGCTACGAGCAGTACTTC. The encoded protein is CASSWNMGYEQYF.

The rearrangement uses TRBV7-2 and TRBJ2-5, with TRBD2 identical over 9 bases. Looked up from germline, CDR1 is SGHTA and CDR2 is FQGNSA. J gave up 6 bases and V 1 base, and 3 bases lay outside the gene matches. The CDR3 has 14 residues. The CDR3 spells CASSLDAGGKTQYF. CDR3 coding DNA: TGTGCCAGCAGCTTAGATGCGGGGGGGAAGACCCAGTACTTC.

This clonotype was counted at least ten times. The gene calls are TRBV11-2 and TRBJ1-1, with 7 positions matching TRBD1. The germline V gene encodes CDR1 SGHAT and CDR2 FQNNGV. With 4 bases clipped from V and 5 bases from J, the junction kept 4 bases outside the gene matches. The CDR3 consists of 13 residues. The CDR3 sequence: CASSSGTETEAFF. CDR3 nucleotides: TGTGCCAGCAGCTCTGGGACAGAAACTGAAGCTTTCTTT.

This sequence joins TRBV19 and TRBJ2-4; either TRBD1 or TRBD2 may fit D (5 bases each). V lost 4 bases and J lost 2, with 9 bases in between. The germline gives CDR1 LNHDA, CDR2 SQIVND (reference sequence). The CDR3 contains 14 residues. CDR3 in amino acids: CASSRGGSKNIQYF. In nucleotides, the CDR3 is TGTGCCAGTAGTAGGGGCGGGTCCAAAAACATTCAGTACTTC.

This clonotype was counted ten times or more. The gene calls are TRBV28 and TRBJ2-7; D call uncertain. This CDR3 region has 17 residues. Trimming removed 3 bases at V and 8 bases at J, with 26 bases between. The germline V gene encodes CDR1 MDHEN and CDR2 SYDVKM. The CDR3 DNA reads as TGTGCCAGCAGTTTTGCAAGTAGGGCCGCGCGCCTTCCTAAGCAGTACTTC. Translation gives CASSFASRAARLPKQYF.

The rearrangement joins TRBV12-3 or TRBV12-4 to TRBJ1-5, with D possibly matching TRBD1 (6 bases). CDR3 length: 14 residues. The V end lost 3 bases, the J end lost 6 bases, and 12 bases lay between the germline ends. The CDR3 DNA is TGTGCCAGCAGTTTGATAGGGGGGAGTCAGCCCCAGCATTTT. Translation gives CASSLIGGSQPQHF.

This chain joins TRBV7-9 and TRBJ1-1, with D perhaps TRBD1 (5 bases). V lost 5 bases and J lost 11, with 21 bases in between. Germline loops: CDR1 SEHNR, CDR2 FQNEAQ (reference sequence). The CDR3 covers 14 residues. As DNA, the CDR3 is TGTGCCAGCAGCGGGTCCGACAGCCTGGAGTGGGCTTTCTTT. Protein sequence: CASSGSDSLEWAFF. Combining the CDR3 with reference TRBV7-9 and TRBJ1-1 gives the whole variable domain DTGVSQNPRHKITKRGQNVTFRCDPISEHNRLYWYRQTLGQGPEFLTYFQNEAQLEKSRLLSDRFSAERPKGSFSTLEIQRTEQGDSAMYLCASSGSDSLEWAFFGQGTRLTVV.

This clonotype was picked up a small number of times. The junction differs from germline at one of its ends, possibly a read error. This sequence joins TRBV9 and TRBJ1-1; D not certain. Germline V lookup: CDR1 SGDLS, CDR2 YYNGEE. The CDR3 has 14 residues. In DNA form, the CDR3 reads TGTGCCGGCAGCCCTGGGCCAGGCAACACTGAAGCTTTCTTT. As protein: CAGSPGPGNTEAFF.

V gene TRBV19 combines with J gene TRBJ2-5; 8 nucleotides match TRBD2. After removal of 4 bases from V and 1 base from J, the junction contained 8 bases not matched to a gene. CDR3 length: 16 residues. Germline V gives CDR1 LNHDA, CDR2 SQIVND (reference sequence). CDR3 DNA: TGTGCCAGTAGTAGGAGTTTTGCGGGAGGCCAAGAGACCCAGTACTTC. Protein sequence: CASSRSFAGGQETQYF.

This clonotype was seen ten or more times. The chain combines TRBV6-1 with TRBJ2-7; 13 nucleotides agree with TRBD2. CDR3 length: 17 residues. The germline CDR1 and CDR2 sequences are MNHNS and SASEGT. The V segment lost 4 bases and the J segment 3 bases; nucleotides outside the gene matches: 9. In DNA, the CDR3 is TGTGCCAGCAGTGCAGTTAGAGGACTAGCGGGAGTCTACGAGCAGTACTTC. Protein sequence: CASSAVRGLAGVYEQYF.

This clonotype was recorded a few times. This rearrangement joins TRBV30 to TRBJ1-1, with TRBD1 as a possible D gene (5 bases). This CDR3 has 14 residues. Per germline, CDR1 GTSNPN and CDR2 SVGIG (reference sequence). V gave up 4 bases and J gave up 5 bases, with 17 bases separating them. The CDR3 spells CAWTIRQGGTEAFF. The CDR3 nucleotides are TGTGCCTGGACCATCCGGCAGGGAGGTACTGAAGCTTTCTTT.

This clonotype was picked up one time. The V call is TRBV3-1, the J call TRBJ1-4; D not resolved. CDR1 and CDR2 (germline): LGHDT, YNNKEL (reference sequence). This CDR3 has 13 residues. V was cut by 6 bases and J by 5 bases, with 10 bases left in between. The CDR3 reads CASRGNPNEKLFF. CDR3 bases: TGTGCCAGCAGAGGGAACCCGAATGAAAAACTGTTTTTT. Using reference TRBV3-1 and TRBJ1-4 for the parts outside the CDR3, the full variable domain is DTAVSQTPKYLVTQMGNDKSIKCEQNLGHDTMYWYKQDSKKFLKIMFSYNNKELIINETVPNRFSPKSPDKAHLNLHINSLELGDSAVYFCASRGNPNEKLFFGSGTQLSVL.

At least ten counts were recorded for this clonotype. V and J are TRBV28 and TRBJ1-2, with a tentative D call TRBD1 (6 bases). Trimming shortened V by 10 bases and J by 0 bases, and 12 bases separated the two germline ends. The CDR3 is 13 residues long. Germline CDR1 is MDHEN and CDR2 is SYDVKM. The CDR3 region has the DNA TGTGCCATCCAGACAGGACCTAACTATGGCTACACCTTC. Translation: CAIQTGPNYGYTF.

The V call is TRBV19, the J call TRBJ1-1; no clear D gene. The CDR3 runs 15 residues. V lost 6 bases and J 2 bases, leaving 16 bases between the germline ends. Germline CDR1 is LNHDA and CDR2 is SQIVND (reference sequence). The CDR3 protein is CASRFLLPTNTEAFF. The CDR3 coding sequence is TGTGCCAGTAGGTTCCTGTTACCGACTAACACTGAAGCTTTCTTT.

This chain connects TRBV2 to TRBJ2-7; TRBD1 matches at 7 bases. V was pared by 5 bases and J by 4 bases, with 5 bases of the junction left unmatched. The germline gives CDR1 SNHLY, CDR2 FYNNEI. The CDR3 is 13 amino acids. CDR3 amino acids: CASSPDRVYEQYF. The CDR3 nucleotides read TGTGCCAGCAGTCCCGACAGGGTATACGAGCAGTACTTC.

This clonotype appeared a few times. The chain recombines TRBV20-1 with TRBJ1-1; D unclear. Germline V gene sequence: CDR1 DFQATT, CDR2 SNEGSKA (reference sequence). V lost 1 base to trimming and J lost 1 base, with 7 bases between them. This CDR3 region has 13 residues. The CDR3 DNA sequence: TGCAGTGCTAGAGTAACGCCGAACACTGAAGCTTTCTTT. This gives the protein CSARVTPNTEAFF.

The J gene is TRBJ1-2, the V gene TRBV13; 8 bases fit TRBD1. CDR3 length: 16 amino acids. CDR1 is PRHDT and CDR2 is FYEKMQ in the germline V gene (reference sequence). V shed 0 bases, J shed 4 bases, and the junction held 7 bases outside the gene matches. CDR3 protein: CASSLGSTGGPYGYTF. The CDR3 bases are TGTGCCAGCAGCTTAGGCAGCACAGGGGGGCCCTATGGCTACACCTTC. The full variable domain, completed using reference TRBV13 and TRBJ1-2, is AAGVIQSPRHLIKEKRETATLKCYPIPRHDTVYWYQQGPGQDPQFLISFYEKMQSDKGSIPDRFSAQQFSDYHSELNMSSLELGDSALYFCASSLGSTGGPYGYTFGSGTRLTVV.

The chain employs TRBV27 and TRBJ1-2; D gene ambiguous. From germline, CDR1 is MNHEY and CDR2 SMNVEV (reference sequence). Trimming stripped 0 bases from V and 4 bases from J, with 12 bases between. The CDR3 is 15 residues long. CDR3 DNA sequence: TGTGCCAGCAGTTTATCCCACAGAGACTCCTATGGCTACACCTTC. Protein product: CASSLSHRDSYGYTF.

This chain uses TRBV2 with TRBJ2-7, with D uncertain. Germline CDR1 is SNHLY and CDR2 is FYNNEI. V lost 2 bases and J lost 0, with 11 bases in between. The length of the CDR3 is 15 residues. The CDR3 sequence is CASSESSPGSYEQYF. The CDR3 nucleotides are TGTGCCAGCAGTGAATCCTCTCCCGGCTCCTACGAGCAGTACTTC.

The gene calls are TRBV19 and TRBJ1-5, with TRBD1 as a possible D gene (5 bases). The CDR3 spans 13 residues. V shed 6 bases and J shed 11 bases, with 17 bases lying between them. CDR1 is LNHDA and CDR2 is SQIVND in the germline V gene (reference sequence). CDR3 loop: CASRGDWLGAQHF. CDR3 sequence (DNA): TGTGCCAGTAGGGGGGACTGGCTGGGGGCCCAGCATTTT. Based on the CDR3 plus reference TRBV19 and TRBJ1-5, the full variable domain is DGGITQSPKYLFRKEGQNVTLSCEQNLNHDAMYWYRQDPGQGLRLIYYSQIVNDFQKGDIAEGYSVSREKKESFPLTVTSAQKNPTAFYLCASRGDWLGAQHFGDGTRLSIL.

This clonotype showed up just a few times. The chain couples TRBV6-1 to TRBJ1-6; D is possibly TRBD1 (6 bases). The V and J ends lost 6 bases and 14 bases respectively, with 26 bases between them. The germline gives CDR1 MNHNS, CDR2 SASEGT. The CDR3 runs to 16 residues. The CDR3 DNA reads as TGTGCCAGCAGGAACTACGGGACACTCCCTGAGAAGGCCCTCCACTTT. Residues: CASRNYGTLPEKALHF.

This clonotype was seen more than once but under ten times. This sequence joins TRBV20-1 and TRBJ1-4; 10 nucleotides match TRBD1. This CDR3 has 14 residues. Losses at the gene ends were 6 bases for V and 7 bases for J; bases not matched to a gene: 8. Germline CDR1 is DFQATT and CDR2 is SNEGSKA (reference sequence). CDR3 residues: CSAPPTGGSEKLFF. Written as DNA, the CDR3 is TGCAGTGCACCCCCGACAGGGGGCTCTGAAAAACTGTTTTTT.

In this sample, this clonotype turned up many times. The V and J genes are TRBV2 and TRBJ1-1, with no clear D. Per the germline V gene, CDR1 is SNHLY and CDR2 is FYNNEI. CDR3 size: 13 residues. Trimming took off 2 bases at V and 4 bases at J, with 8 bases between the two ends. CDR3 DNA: TGTGCCAGCAGTGAATTAGGCCGCACTGAAGCTTTCTTT. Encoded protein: CASSELGRTEAFF.